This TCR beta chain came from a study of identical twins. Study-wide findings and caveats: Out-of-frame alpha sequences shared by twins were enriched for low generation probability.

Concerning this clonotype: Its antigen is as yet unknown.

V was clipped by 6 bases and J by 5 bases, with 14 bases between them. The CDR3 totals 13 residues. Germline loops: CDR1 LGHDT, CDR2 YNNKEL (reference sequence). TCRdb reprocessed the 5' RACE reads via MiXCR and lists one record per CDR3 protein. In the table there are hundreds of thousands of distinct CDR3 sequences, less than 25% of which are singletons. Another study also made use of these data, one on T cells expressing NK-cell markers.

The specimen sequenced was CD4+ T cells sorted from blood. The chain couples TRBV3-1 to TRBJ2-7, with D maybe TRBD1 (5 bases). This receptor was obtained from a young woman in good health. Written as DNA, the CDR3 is TGTGCCAGCAGTCACGCCAGGGCCCACGAGCAGTACTTC. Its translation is CASSHARAHEQYF.